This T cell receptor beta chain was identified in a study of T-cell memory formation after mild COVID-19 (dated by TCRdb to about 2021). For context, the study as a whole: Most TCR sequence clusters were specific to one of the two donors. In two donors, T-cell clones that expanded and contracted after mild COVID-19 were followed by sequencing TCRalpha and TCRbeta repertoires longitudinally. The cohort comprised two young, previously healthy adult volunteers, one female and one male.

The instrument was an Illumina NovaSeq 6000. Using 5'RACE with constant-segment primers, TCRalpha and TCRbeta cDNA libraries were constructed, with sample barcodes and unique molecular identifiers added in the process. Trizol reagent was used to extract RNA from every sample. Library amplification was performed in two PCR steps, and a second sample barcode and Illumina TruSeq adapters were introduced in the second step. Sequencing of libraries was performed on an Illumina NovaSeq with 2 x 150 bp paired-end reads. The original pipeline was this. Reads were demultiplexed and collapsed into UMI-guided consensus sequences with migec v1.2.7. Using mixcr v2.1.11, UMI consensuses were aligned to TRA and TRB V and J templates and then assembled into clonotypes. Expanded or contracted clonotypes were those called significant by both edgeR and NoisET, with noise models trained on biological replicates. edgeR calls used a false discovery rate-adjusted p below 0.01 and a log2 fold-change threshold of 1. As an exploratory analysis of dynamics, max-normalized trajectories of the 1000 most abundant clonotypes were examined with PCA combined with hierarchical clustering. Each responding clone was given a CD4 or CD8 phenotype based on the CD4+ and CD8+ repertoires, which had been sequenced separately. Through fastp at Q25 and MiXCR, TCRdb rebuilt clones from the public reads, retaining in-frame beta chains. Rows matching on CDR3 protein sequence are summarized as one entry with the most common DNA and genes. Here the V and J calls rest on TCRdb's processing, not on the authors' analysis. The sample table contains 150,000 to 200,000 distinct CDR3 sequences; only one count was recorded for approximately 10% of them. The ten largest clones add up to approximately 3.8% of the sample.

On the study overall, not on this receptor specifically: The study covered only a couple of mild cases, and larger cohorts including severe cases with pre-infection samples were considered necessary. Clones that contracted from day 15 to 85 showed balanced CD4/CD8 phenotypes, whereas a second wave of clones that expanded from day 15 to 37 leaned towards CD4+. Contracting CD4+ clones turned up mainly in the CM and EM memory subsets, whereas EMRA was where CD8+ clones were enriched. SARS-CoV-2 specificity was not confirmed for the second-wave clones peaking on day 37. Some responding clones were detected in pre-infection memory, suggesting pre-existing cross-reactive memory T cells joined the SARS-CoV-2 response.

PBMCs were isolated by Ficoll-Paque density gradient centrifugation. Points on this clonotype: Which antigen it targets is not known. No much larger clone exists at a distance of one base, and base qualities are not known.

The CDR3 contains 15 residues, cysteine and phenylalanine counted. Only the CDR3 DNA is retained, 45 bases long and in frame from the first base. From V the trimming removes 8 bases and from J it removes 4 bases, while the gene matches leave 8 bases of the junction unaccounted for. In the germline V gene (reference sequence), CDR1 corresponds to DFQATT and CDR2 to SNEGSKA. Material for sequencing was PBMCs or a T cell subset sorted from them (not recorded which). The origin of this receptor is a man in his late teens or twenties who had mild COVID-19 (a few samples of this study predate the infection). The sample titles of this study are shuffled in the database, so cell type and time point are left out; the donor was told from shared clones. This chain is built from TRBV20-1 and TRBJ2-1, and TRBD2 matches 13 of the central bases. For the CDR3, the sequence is CSPKPGLAGYNEQFF. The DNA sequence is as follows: TGCAGTCCCAAACCGGGACTAGCGGGATACAATGAGCAGTTCTTC.